The 3 T cell receptor beta chains reported below all come from one sample, sequenced in a study of T cell responses to AZD1222 COVID-19 vaccine. TCRdb's table, derived via immunoSEQ multiplex PCR, lists solely in-frame clones and lacks some. The profile covers about 50,000 clones, with approximately 85% appearing a single time and under 25% taken by the ten largest. Sample: peripheral blood, taken on day 0 of MenACWY control vaccination. All receptors come from an adult in good health.

The rearrangement links TRBV5-4 to TRBJ2-5, with 9 bases that match TRBD2. The CDR3 has 17 residues. Germline-derived CDR1 and CDR2 are SGHNT and YYREEE (reference sequence). The trim removed 0 bases at V and 2 bases at J, leaving 8 bases unmatched. CDR3 amino acids: CASSLVGRLAAQETQYF. CDR3 in DNA: TGTGCCAGCAGCTTGGTGGGAAGACTAGCGGCACAAGAGACCCAGTACTTC.

The CDR3 reads CASSLQDPYEQYF. In nucleotides, the CDR3 is TGTGCCAGCAGCTTGCAGGATCCCTACGAGCAGTACTTC. The chain employs TRBV7-2 and TRBJ2-7; D remains unclear. V lost 3 bases to trimming and J lost 2 bases, with 8 bases between them. The CDR3 extends over 13 amino acids. Germline V gene data show CDR1 as SGHTA and CDR2 as FQGNSA.

The chain carries TRBV14 and TRBJ2-3, with D perhaps assigned TRBD1 or TRBD2 (6 bases each). The CDR3 sequence is 15 residues long. The V gene's germline CDR1 is SGHDN and CDR2 FVKESK. Trimming removed 3 bases at V and 0 bases at J, with 10 bases between. As DNA, the CDR3 is TGTGCCAGCAGCCATACAGGGACTAGCACAGATACGCAGTATTTT. Protein sequence: CASSHTGTSTDTQYF.